Listed below are T cell receptor beta chains from one sample, sequenced in a study of shared clonotypes between healthy human individuals. The protocol was immunoSEQ multiplex PCR, while the TCRdb copy is restricted to in-frame clones and leaves out a portion. The sample includes some 2,000,000 clones, almost 96% of them seen just once. The sequencing input was naive CD4+ T cells sorted from blood. The receptors come from a man between 18 and 29 years old in good health. CDR3s include the opening cysteine and the closing phenylalanine or tryptophan. A D gene is named only where the DNA matches it firmly. Some rows have no size entry. The others give once, few or many, or a class for an expanded clone.

J gene: TRBJ2-3; clone size: .; D gene: TRBD1; V gene: TRBV5-4; CDR3 DNA: TGTGCCAGCAGCTTGAGGGTTCGGCACAGGGGGCGGGAAACAGATACGCAGTATTTT; CDR3 protein: CASSLRVRHRGRETDTQYF
J gene: TRBJ1-5; clone size: .; D gene: TRBD1; V gene: TRBV9; CDR3 DNA: TGTGCCAGCAGCGTAGGTAGGGACAGGATGCAGCCCCAGCATTTT; CDR3 protein: CASSVGRDRMQPQHF
J gene: TRBJ2-7; clone size: .; D gene: .; V gene: TRBV5-1; CDR3 DNA: TGCGCCAGCAGCCAGACCCTGACGGACTACGAGCAGTACTTC; CDR3 protein: CASSQTLTDYEQYF
J gene: TRBJ2-1; clone size: once; D gene: TRBD2; V gene: TRBV7-6; CDR3 DNA: TGTGCCAGCAGCTTCGGGACTAGCGTCTCCTACAATGAGCAGTTCTTC; CDR3 protein: CASSFGTSVSYNEQFF
J gene: TRBJ1-1; clone size: .; D gene: .; V gene: TRBV30; CDR3 DNA: TGTGCCTGGAGCCTCCAAACTAACACTGAAGCTTTCTTT; CDR3 protein: CAWSLQTNTEAFF
J gene: TRBJ1-4; clone size: .; D gene: TRBD1; V gene: TRBV28; CDR3 DNA: TGTGCCAGCAGTTTGACAGGGGGCGGAGAAAAACTGTTTTTT; CDR3 protein: CASSLTGGGEKLFF
J gene: TRBJ2-7; clone size: .; D gene: TRBD2; V gene: TRBV6-8; CDR3 DNA: TGTGCCAGCAGTCGGACTAGCGGGACGAACGAGCAGTACTTC; CDR3 protein: CASSRTSGTNEQYF
J gene: TRBJ2-5; clone size: .; D gene: TRBD1; V gene: TRBV29-1; CDR3 DNA: TGCAGCGTAGGGACAGCGCAAGAGACCCAGTACTTC; CDR3 protein: CSVGTAQETQYF
J gene: TRBJ1-3; clone size: .; D gene: .; V gene: TRBV14; CDR3 DNA: TGTGCCAGCAGCCAGAGGGACCGCACGGGAAACACCATATATTTT; CDR3 protein: CASSQRDRTGNTIYF
J gene: TRBJ2-7; clone size: .; D gene: .; V gene: TRBV5-1; CDR3 DNA: TGCGCCAGCAGCTTGGAGGGGGGTGCTTCCTACGAGCAGTACTTC; CDR3 protein: CASSLEGGASYEQYF
J gene: TRBJ2-5; clone size: .; D gene: .; V gene: TRBV5-1; CDR3 DNA: TGCGCCAGCAGCTTGGGCGGGGTAAGAGAGACCCAGTACTTC; CDR3 protein: CASSLGGVRETQYF
J gene: TRBJ2-2; clone size: .; D gene: TRBD2; V gene: TRBV4-3; CDR3 DNA: TGCGCCAGCAGCCAGACCCCTAGGACTAGCGGGAGCCCGACCACCGGGGAGCTGTTTTTT; CDR3 protein: CASSQTPRTSGSPTTGELFF
J gene: TRBJ1-2; clone size: .; D gene: .; V gene: TRBV6-5; CDR3 DNA: TGTGCCAGCAGTTACCCCGGCGGCTATGGCTACACCTTC; CDR3 protein: CASSYPGGYGYTF
J gene: TRBJ2-7; clone size: .; D gene: TRBD1; V gene: TRBV6-1; CDR3 DNA: TGTGCCAGCAGAGTAACAGGGGGCGCCCACGAGCAGTACTTC; CDR3 protein: CASRVTGGAHEQYF
J gene: TRBJ2-3; clone size: .; D gene: .; V gene: TRBV9; CDR3 DNA: TGTGCCAGCAGCCCAGGCACAGATACGCAGTATTTT; CDR3 protein: CASSPGTDTQYF
J gene: TRBJ1-1; clone size: once; D gene: .; V gene: TRBV28; CDR3 DNA: TGTGCCAGCAGCCTCGCCGGGGCGAACACTGAAGCTTTCTTT; CDR3 protein: CASSLAGANTEAFF
J gene: TRBJ2-5; clone size: .; D gene: TRBD1; V gene: TRBV19; CDR3 DNA: TGTGCCAGTAGTAAATGGGACAGGGGGAAGACCCAGTACTTC; CDR3 protein: CASSKWDRGKTQYF
J gene: TRBJ1-4; clone size: .; D gene: .; V gene: TRBV10-2; CDR3 DNA: TGCGCCAGCAGTGTAGGAGTAGCAACTAATGAAAAACTGTTTTTT; CDR3 protein: CASSVGVATNEKLFF
J gene: TRBJ2-1; clone size: .; D gene: .; V gene: TRBV4-1; CDR3 DNA: TGCGCCAGCAGCCAGCTTGTACCGCCCGACAATGAGCAGTTCTTC; CDR3 protein: CASSQLVPPDNEQFF
J gene: TRBJ2-5; clone size: .; D gene: TRBD1; V gene: TRBV9; CDR3 DNA: TGTGCCAGCAGCGTAGGTCCTTGGGGACAGCAAGAGACCCAGTACTTC; CDR3 protein: CASSVGPWGQQETQYF
J gene: TRBJ1-1; clone size: few; D gene: .; V gene: TRBV6-5; CDR3 DNA: TGTGCCAGCAGTCAGGGGACTGAAGCTTTCTTT; CDR3 protein: CASSQGTEAFF
J gene: TRBJ2-6; clone size: .; D gene: .; V gene: TRBV6-1; CDR3 DNA: TGTGCCAGCAGTGTTCGGGCTGGGGCCAACGTCCTGACTTTC; CDR3 protein: CASSVRAGANVLTF
J gene: TRBJ1-2; clone size: .; D gene: TRBD1; V gene: TRBV19; CDR3 DNA: TGTGCCAGTAGTGACGCCGACAGGGGTCGGACCCCATACTTC; CDR3 protein: CASSDADRGRTPYF
J gene: TRBJ2-3; clone size: .; D gene: .; V gene: TRBV9; CDR3 DNA: TGTGCCAGCAGCGTAGATAGGGATACGCAGTATTTT; CDR3 protein: CASSVDRDTQYF
J gene: TRBJ2-1; clone size: .; D gene: .; V gene: TRBV29-1; CDR3 DNA: TGCAGCGTTGAGGCCCGGGGCAGGGCCGGACTCTACAATGAGCAGTTCTTC; CDR3 protein: CSVEARGRAGLYNEQFF
J gene: TRBJ1-6; clone size: .; D gene: .; V gene: TRBV7-8; CDR3 DNA: TGTGCCAGCAGCTTACAAGGGGCGGTATATAATTCACCCCTCCACTTT; CDR3 protein: CASSLQGAVYNSPLHF
J gene: TRBJ1-5; clone size: .; D gene: .; V gene: TRBV6-1; CDR3 DNA: TGTGCCAGCAGTGAGCCCCCGGGGGGCAATCAGCCCCAGCATTTT; CDR3 protein: CASSEPPGGNQPQHF
J gene: TRBJ1-1; clone size: .; D gene: .; V gene: TRBV28; CDR3 DNA: TGTGCCAGCAGTTTATTGAGAGGACTAGACGGGAAGAACACTGAAGCTTTCTTT; CDR3 protein: CASSLLRGLDGKNTEAFF
J gene: TRBJ1-2; clone size: .; D gene: .; V gene: TRBV20-1; CDR3 DNA: TGCAGTGCTATGGGGAATGGCTACACCTTC; CDR3 protein: CSAMGNGYTF
J gene: TRBJ1-2; clone size: .; D gene: .; V gene: TRBV18; CDR3 DNA: TGTGCCAGCTCACCAGGGCCGGGGGCGTATGGCTACACCTTC; CDR3 protein: CASSPGPGAYGYTF
J gene: TRBJ1-5; clone size: .; D gene: .; V gene: TRBV21-1; CDR3 DNA: TGTGCCAGCAGCGCCAAGGAACAGCCCCAGCATTTT; CDR3 protein: CASSAKEQPQHF
J gene: TRBJ1-6; clone size: .; D gene: TRBD1; V gene: TRBV19; CDR3 DNA: TGTGCCAGTAGTACTTCCAGGGGGCCCTATAATTCACCCCTCCACTTT; CDR3 protein: CASSTSRGPYNSPLHF
J gene: TRBJ1-2; clone size: .; D gene: .; V gene: TRBV5-1; CDR3 DNA: TGCGCCAGCAGCTTGGAGCCCAGGGCGTATGGCTACACCTTC; CDR3 protein: CASSLEPRAYGYTF
J gene: TRBJ2-3; clone size: .; D gene: .; V gene: TRBV9; CDR3 DNA: TGTGCCAGTGGGGGGCGCGGGGATGGCACAGATACGCAGTATTTT; CDR3 protein: CASGGRGDGTDTQYF
J gene: TRBJ2-7; clone size: .; D gene: .; V gene: TRBV6-1; CDR3 DNA: TGTGCCAGCAGTGAAGCAGGGGTCCCCCGCGAGCAGTACTTC; CDR3 protein: CASSEAGVPREQYF
J gene: TRBJ2-1; clone size: .; D gene: TRBD1; V gene: TRBV29-1; CDR3 DNA: TGCAGCGCCGACAGGGGTAGTACGAACGATGAGCAGTTCTTC; CDR3 protein: CSADRGSTNDEQFF
J gene: TRBJ1-1; clone size: once; D gene: TRBD1; V gene: TRBV11-2; CDR3 DNA: TGTGCCAGCAGCTTAGCCCTTCAGGGGGTTGGGAACACTGAAGCTTTCTTT; CDR3 protein: CASSLALQGVGNTEAFF
J gene: TRBJ1-2; clone size: .; D gene: TRBD1; V gene: TRBV9; CDR3 DNA: TGTGCCAGCAGCGACCGGGACAGACTTAACTATGGCTACACCTTC; CDR3 protein: CASSDRDRLNYGYTF
J gene: TRBJ1-6; clone size: once; D gene: .; V gene: TRBV1; CDR3 DNA: TGCACCAGCCCCTCCGGGACGGCCGCTTCACCCCTCCACTTT; CDR3 protein: CTSPSGTAASPLHF
J gene: TRBJ2-3; clone size: .; D gene: .; V gene: TRBV11-2; CDR3 DNA: TGTGCCAGCAGCTTAGAGCGGTCCCATACGCAGTATTTT; CDR3 protein: CASSLERSHTQYF
J gene: TRBJ2-2; clone size: .; D gene: TRBD1; V gene: TRBV7-9; CDR3 DNA: TGTGCCAGCAGCCGGCACCGGGACAGAAACACCGGGGAGCTGTTTTTT; CDR3 protein: CASSRHRDRNTGELFF
J gene: TRBJ2-7; clone size: once; D gene: TRBD2; V gene: TRBV11-2; CDR3 DNA: TGTGCCAGCAGCTTCGCCGGGACTAGCGGGAGGTTTGAGCAGTACTTC; CDR3 protein: CASSFAGTSGRFEQYF
J gene: TRBJ1-2; clone size: .; D gene: .; V gene: TRBV18; CDR3 DNA: TGTGCCAGCTCACCACCGGGGGGGTCCAACTATGGCTACACCTTC; CDR3 protein: CASSPPGGSNYGYTF
J gene: TRBJ2-7; clone size: .; D gene: .; V gene: TRBV5-1; CDR3 DNA: TGCGCCAGCAGCTTGGGGTCGCAGGGGATCTACGAGCAGTACTTC; CDR3 protein: CASSLGSQGIYEQYF
J gene: TRBJ1-5; clone size: .; D gene: TRBD1; V gene: TRBV30; CDR3 DNA: TGTGCCTGGAGTGCTCAGGGGGCGAATCAGCCCCAGCATTTT; CDR3 protein: CAWSAQGANQPQHF
J gene: TRBJ2-7; clone size: .; D gene: .; V gene: TRBV28; CDR3 DNA: TGTGCCAGCAAGGGGTATGAGCAGTACTTC; CDR3 protein: CASKGYEQYF
J gene: TRBJ2-7; clone size: .; D gene: .; V gene: TRBV10-3; CDR3 DNA: TGTGCCATCAGTGAGTCAGACTCCTCCTACGAGCAGTACTTC; CDR3 protein: CAISESDSSYEQYF
J gene: TRBJ1-6; clone size: .; D gene: .; V gene: TRBV30; CDR3 DNA: TGTGCCTGGAGGATTGTAAATACGGGTACAGTGGGTAATTCACCCCTCCACTTT; CDR3 protein: CAWRIVNTGTVGNSPLHF
J gene: TRBJ2-7; clone size: .; D gene: .; V gene: TRBV18; CDR3 DNA: TGTGCCAGCTCACCAGTACAGGGCGTGGACGAGCAGTACTTC; CDR3 protein: CASSPVQGVDEQYF
J gene: TRBJ1-1; clone size: .; D gene: TRBD1; V gene: TRBV10-3; CDR3 DNA: TGTGCCATCAGGAATGGACAGGCTAACACTGAAGCTTTCTTT; CDR3 protein: CAIRNGQANTEAFF
J gene: TRBJ1-2; clone size: .; D gene: TRBD1; V gene: TRBV11-2; CDR3 DNA: TGTGCCAGCAGCTCTGACAGGGCATCGAATGGCTACACCTTC; CDR3 protein: CASSSDRASNGYTF
J gene: TRBJ2-1; clone size: .; D gene: TRBD1; V gene: TRBV11-3; CDR3 DNA: TGTGCCAGCAGCTATGGGGACAGGGGTGTGGGTAATGAGCAGTTCTTC; CDR3 protein: CASSYGDRGVGNEQFF
J gene: TRBJ2-5; clone size: .; D gene: .; V gene: TRBV7-8; CDR3 DNA: TGTGCCAGCAGCTTAGCCACAGCATTTCCAGAGACCCAGTACTTC; CDR3 protein: CASSLATAFPETQYF
J gene: TRBJ2-5; clone size: .; D gene: .; V gene: TRBV7-6; CDR3 DNA: TGTGCCAGCAGCGTCTCGGGCCTCCAAGAGACCCAGTACTTC; CDR3 protein: CASSVSGLQETQYF
J gene: TRBJ1-2; clone size: .; D gene: .; V gene: TRBV18; CDR3 DNA: TGTGCCAGCTCACCCTCCCTCTATGGCTACACCTTC; CDR3 protein: CASSPSLYGYTF
J gene: TRBJ2-7; clone size: .; D gene: .; V gene: TRBV5-4; CDR3 DNA: TGTGCCAGCAGCTTGGGAGGGCGGGACGAGCAGTACTTC; CDR3 protein: CASSLGGRDEQYF
J gene: TRBJ2-7; clone size: .; D gene: TRBD2; V gene: TRBV6-5; CDR3 DNA: TGTGCCAGCAGAATAGCGGGAAGAATGGGCGAGCAGTACTTC; CDR3 protein: CASRIAGRMGEQYF
J gene: TRBJ2-1; clone size: .; D gene: .; V gene: TRBV4-1; CDR3 DNA: TGCGCCAGCAGCCAAGAACTGGGGTTCAAGTTCTTC; CDR3 protein: CASSQELGFKFF
J gene: TRBJ1-2; clone size: .; D gene: .; V gene: TRBV9; CDR3 DNA: TGTGCCAGCAGCGCCATCGGGCTCAACTATGGCTACACCTTC; CDR3 protein: CASSAIGLNYGYTF
J gene: TRBJ2-1; clone size: .; D gene: TRBD2; V gene: TRBV10-3; CDR3 DNA: TGTGCCATCAGTCATACTAGCGGGAGTGTCTATGAGCAGTTCTTC; CDR3 protein: CAISHTSGSVYEQFF